This TCR beta chain was sequenced for a study of shared clonotypes between healthy human individuals. Details on this clone: Its antigen is currently unknown.

Deep level was the assay's run setting. For every subset, genomic DNA was evenly distributed across several immunoSEQ plates. Sorted-subset replicate PCR reactions contained roughly 200 ng DNA, corresponding to tens of thousands of T cell genomes. Repertoires were generated with immunoSEQ multiplex PCR, while TCRdb's copy carries only in-frame clones and drops some. The table records about 700,000 clones, around 74% of them present only once. Findings and limits, study-wide: Sharing across several donors was seen in roughly 5% of naive CD4 clonotypes.

The V end lost 1 base, the J end lost 4 bases, and 14 bases lay between the germline ends. This CDR3 comprises 17 residues. Germline V gene lookup returns CDR1 SGHTA and CDR2 FQGTGA. The genes are TRBV7-3 and TRBJ2-6; TRBD2 is a possible D gene (6 bases). Sample: memory CD4+ T cells sorted from blood. As for subset: CD45RA-negative fraction. The TCR comes from a woman in her 30s in good health. This CDR3 reads CASSLNMRGTGANVLTF. CDR3 bases: TGTGCCAGCAGCTTAAATATGCGGGGAACAGGGGCCAACGTCCTGACTTTC.